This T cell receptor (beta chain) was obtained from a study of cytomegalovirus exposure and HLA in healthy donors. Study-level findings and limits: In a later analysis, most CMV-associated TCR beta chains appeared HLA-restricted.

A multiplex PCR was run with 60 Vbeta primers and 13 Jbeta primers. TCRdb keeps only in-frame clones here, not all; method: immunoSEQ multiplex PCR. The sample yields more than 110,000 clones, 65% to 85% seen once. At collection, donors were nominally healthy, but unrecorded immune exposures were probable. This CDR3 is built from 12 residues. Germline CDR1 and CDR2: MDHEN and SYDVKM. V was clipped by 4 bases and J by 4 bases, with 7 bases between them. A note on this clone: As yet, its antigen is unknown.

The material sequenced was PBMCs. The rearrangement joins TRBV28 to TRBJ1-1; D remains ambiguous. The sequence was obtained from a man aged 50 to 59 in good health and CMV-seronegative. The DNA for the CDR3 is TGTGCCAGCAGTTCCCCTCGCACTGAAGCTTTCTTT. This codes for CASSSPRTEAFF.